The rows below give T cell receptor beta chains drawn from one sample of a study of T cell responses to AZD1222 COVID-19 vaccine. The data were produced by immunoSEQ multiplex PCR, yet TCRdb's version contains in-frame clones alone and is incomplete. The data show 200,000 or so clones, with 90% to 95% seen just once and roughly 9.8% held by the top ten. Source: peripheral blood, taken on day 0 of AZD1222 vaccination. These receptors were obtained from an adult in good health. The CDR3 runs from the conserved cysteine through the conserved F or W. Each record gives: J gene, D gene, clone size, V gene, CDR3 protein, CDR3 DNA. A D gene is named only where the DNA matches it firmly. Clone size appears in some rows only: once, few, many, or a class for an expanded clone.

>TRBJ2-7|TRBD1|-|TRBV7-9
CASSLGDSNSYEQYF
TGTGCCAGCAGCTTAGGGGACAGCAACTCCTACGAGCAGTACTTC
>TRBJ2-1|-|-|TRBV24-1
CATSDAGRQYYNEQFF
TGTGCCACCAGTGATGCCGGAAGACAGTACTACAATGAGCAGTTCTTC
>TRBJ1-3|TRBD1|-|TRBV7-2
CASSLRGQRANSGNTIYF
TGTGCCAGCAGCTTAAGGGGGCAGAGGGCAAACTCTGGAAACACCATATATTTT
>TRBJ1-5|TRBD1|-|TRBV28
CASSSARGTSNQPQHF
TGTGCCAGCAGTTCCGCCAGGGGGACTAGCAATCAGCCCCAGCATTTT
>TRBJ1-3|-|-|TRBV6-1
CASSEAHHASSGNTIYF
TGTGCCAGCAGTGAAGCGCATCACGCTTCCTCTGGAAACACCATATATTTT
>TRBJ2-1|-|-|TRBV9
CASSVEKGGYNEQFF
TGTGCCAGCAGCGTAGAGAAAGGGGGCTACAATGAGCAGTTCTTC
>TRBJ2-6|-|-|TRBV5-4
CASSLSGANVLTF
TGTGCCAGCAGCTTGTCCGGAGCCAACGTCCTGACTTTC
>TRBJ2-1|TRBD1|-|TRBV6-4
CASSQRDSDNEQFF
TGTGCCAGCAGTCAACGGGACAGTGACAATGAGCAGTTCTTC
>TRBJ2-7|-|once|TRBV28
CASSFIPFRDNNEQYF
TGTGCCAGCAGTTTTATACCCTTTCGGGACAATAACGAGCAGTACTTC
>TRBJ2-5|-|-|TRBV28
CASGPQETQYF
TGTGCCAGCGGACCACAAGAGACCCAGTACTTC
>TRBJ2-7|-|-|TRBV25-1
CASSGYRAPEGYEQYF
TGTGCCAGCAGTGGCTACCGGGCCCCGGAGGGTTACGAGCAGTACTTC
>TRBJ1-1|-|-|TRBV19
CASSIFGTKSEAFF
TGTGCCAGTAGTATTTTCGGGACAAAGAGTGAAGCTTTCTTT
>TRBJ1-5|-|-|TRBV28
CASSSLPGTNQPQHF
TGTGCCAGCAGTTCTCTTCCGGGGACCAATCAGCCCCAGCATTTT
>TRBJ2-7|TRBD1|once|TRBV6-2/TRBV6-3
CASSKTGREQYF
TGTGCCAGCAGTAAGACAGGGCGCGAGCAGTACTTC
>TRBJ1-2|-|-|TRBV29-1
CSVEVGGGYTF
TGCAGCGTTGAGGTGGGTGGTGGCTACACCTTC
>TRBJ2-7|TRBD1|-|TRBV18
CASSPLQGTFHNEQYF
TGTGCCAGCTCACCCCTACAGGGGACCTTCCATAACGAGCAGTACTTC
>TRBJ2-2|TRBD2|-|TRBV5-1
CASSLASGNTGELFF
TGCGCCAGCAGCTTGGCTAGCGGGAACACCGGGGAGCTGTTTTTT
>TRBJ2-7|-|-|TRBV5-4
CASSFGTLYEQYF
TGTGCCAGCAGCTTCGGGACACTCTACGAGCAGTACTTC
>TRBJ2-5|-|-|TRBV20-1
CSASLQETQYF
TGCAGTGCTAGTCTGCAAGAGACCCAGTACTTC
>TRBJ1-1|-|-|TRBV19
CASSIYRGGVVNTEAFF
TGTGCCAGTAGTATTTATAGGGGCGGAGTAGTTAACACTGAAGCTTTCTTT
>TRBJ1-1|-|once|TRBV6-2/TRBV6-3
CASSYPGRISNEAFF
TGTGCCAGCAGTTACCCTGGACGTATCTCTAATGAAGCTTTCTTT
>TRBJ2-7|TRBD2|-|TRBV5-1
CASSPGLAGEQYF
TGCGCCAGCAGCCCGGGACTAGCGGGGGAGCAGTACTTC
>TRBJ1-3|-|-|TRBV28
CASSLSDPGNTIYF
TGTGCCAGCAGTTTATCAGACCCTGGAAACACCATATATTTT
>TRBJ2-7|-|-|TRBV11-2
CASSFGAGDLRVEYF
-
>TRBJ2-3|TRBD2|-|TRBV27
CASSRGLAPTDTQYF
TGTGCCAGCAGTCGGGGACTAGCACCCACAGATACGCAGTATTTT
>TRBJ2-7|TRBD1|-|TRBV7-9
CASSPQDREAYEQYF
TGTGCCAGCAGCCCGCAGGACAGGGAAGCCTACGAGCAGTACTTC
>TRBJ1-3|-|-|TRBV2
CASSDGSSGNTIYF
TGTGCCAGCAGTGATGGAAGCTCTGGAAACACCATATATTTT
>TRBJ2-7|-|-|TRBV28
CASSPRQGSGNYEQYF
TGTGCCAGCAGTCCTCGACAGGGCAGCGGGAACTACGAGCAGTACTTC
>TRBJ1-2|TRBD1|-|TRBV3-1/TRBV3-2
CASSQGQGLYTF
TGTGCCAGCAGCCAAGGACAGGGTCTCTACACCTTC
>TRBJ2-3|TRBD2|-|TRBV7-3
CASSPKGRAWGDTQYF
TGTGCCAGCAGCCCCAAGGGGAGGGCCTGGGGAGATACGCAGTATTTT
>TRBJ1-1|-|-|TRBV6-5
CASSRQRVLNTEAFF
TGTGCCAGCAGTCGACAGAGGGTGTTAAACACTGAAGCTTTCTTT
>TRBJ1-5|-|once|TRBV5-1
CASSLAGLSNQPQHF
TGCGCCAGCAGCTTGGCCGGGCTTAGCAATCAGCCCCAGCATTTT
>TRBJ1-5|-|-|TRBV27
CASKGPSNQPQHF
TGTGCCAGCAAAGGCCCTAGCAATCAGCCCCAGCATTTT
>TRBJ2-1|TRBD2|-|TRBV27
CATGGLAVLLGDEQFF
TGTGCCACGGGGGGACTAGCGGTTCTCCTAGGGGATGAGCAGTTCTTC
>TRBJ2-4|-|-|TRBV3-1/TRBV3-2
CASSQAGGTKNIQYF
TGTGCCAGCAGCCAAGCGGGCGGGACCAAAAACATTCAGTACTTC
>TRBJ2-4|-|-|TRBV5-6
CASSLVRTPRGGNIQYF
TGTGCCAGCAGCTTGGTACGGACTCCCAGGGGCGGAAACATTCAGTACTTC
>TRBJ1-1|TRBD1|-|TRBV5-1
CASSPLQGFRDEAFF
TGCGCCAGCAGCCCCCTACAGGGGTTCAGGGATGAAGCTTTCTTT
>TRBJ1-3|TRBD1|-|TRBV27
CASSPRTGGSSGNTIYF
TGTGCCAGCAGTCCCCGGACAGGGGGAAGCTCTGGAAACACCATATATTTT
>TRBJ2-2|TRBD2|-|TRBV2
CASSPQVLAGTGELFF
TGTGCCAGCAGCCCCCAGGTCCTAGCGGGCACCGGGGAGCTGTTTTTT
>TRBJ1-6|-|few|TRBV7-2
CASSSLTGTSPLHF
TGTGCCAGCAGCTCCCTAACAGGGACTTCACCCCTCCACTTT
>TRBJ2-1|-|-|TRBV15
CATSRGGGDEQFF
TGTGCCACCAGCAGAGGTGGTGGGGATGAGCAGTTCTTC
>TRBJ1-2|-|once|TRBV10-3
CAISELPPRANYGYTF
TGTGCCATCAGTGAGCTCCCTCCCAGGGCTAACTATGGCTACACCTTC
>TRBJ1-3|TRBD1|-|TRBV4-2
CASSQSWDRGRGNTIYF
TGTGCCAGCAGCCAAAGTTGGGACAGGGGGCGCGGAAACACCATATATTTT
>TRBJ2-3|TRBD2|-|TRBV7-6
CASSLLAGGSTDTQYF
TGTGCCAGCAGCTTACTAGCGGGAGGAAGCACAGATACGCAGTATTTT
>TRBJ1-4|TRBD1|-|TRBV30
CAWSLRDRPNEKLFF
TGTGCCTGGAGCCTCCGGGACAGACCTAATGAAAAACTGTTTTTT
>TRBJ2-7|-|-|TRBV6-1
CASSEEAGSAYEQYF
TGTGCCAGCAGTGAAGAAGCAGGGTCGGCCTACGAGCAGTACTTC
>TRBJ1-1|-|-|TRBV9
CASSVSGWNTEAFF
TGTGCCAGCAGCGTATCCGGCTGGAACACTGAAGCTTTCTTT
>TRBJ2-1|-|-|TRBV6-4
CASSGDSHNEQFF
TGTGCCAGCAGTGGAGACAGTCACAATGAGCAGTTCTTC
>TRBJ2-1|TRBD2|-|TRBV3-1/TRBV3-2
CASSGLADNEQFF
TGTGCCAGTTCGGGACTAGCGGACAATGAGCAGTTCTTC
>TRBJ1-1|-|-|TRBV3-1/TRBV3-2
CASSQSRGLGNTEAFF
TGTGCCAGCAGCCAGTCCCGGGGGTTAGGGAACACTGAAGCTTTCTTT
>TRBJ1-3|-|-|TRBV7-2
CASSLDLRNGNTIYF
TGTGCCAGCAGCTTAGACTTAAGAAATGGAAACACCATATATTTT
>TRBJ1-5|-|-|TRBV6-2/TRBV6-3
CASSNTGSNQPQHF
TGTGCCAGCAGTAACACAGGTAGCAATCAGCCCCAGCATTTT
>TRBJ2-5|TRBD2|-|TRBV7-6
CASSLYGGRGSQETQYF
TGTGCCAGCAGCTTATATGGCGGGAGGGGGTCCCAAGAGACCCAGTACTTC
>TRBJ2-7|TRBD2|once|TRBV28
CASSPPLAAGYEQYF
TGTGCCAGCAGTCCGCCACTAGCGGCGGGCTACGAGCAGTACTTC
>TRBJ2-7|-|-|TRBV2
CASSRQVNLTYEQYF
TGTGCCAGCAGCCGACAGGTCAACTTAACCTACGAGCAGTACTTC